What follows are 9 T cell receptor beta chains derived from one specimen sequenced in a study of blood T cell repertoires in COVID-19. Measured with immunoSEQ multiplex PCR; TCRdb has only the in-frame clones, and not every one. Here the sample spans more than 70,000 clones, 86% being singletons. Material: peripheral blood. These receptors all come from a man in his 60s with acute or convalescent COVID-19.

J is TRBJ1-5 and V is TRBV19; D is undetermined. The V end was cut by 4 bases, the J end by 1 base, with 8 bases between. The CDR3 is 14 amino acids. Germline V gives CDR1 LNHDA, CDR2 SQIVND (reference sequence). The CDR3 reads CASSTSVSNQPQHF. The CDR3 nucleotides are TGTGCCAGTAGTACCAGCGTAAGCAATCAGCCCCAGCATTTT.

V is TRBV27 and J is TRBJ2-2, with 10 bases fitting TRBD1. J lost 7 bases, V lost 7 bases, and 12 bases had no gene match. The CDR3 has 16 amino acids. Germline V lookup: CDR1 MNHEY, CDR2 SMNVEV (reference sequence). The CDR3 bases are TGTGCCAGCACCCGGTTCTCGGGACAGGGGTTCGGGGAGCTGTTTTTT. This codes for CASTRFSGQGFGELFF.

V and J are TRBV7-9 and TRBJ1-1; 8 bases agree with TRBD1. CDR1 is SEHNR, CDR2 FQNEAQ, per germline (reference sequence). V dropped 4 bases and J dropped 3; count of bases not matched to a gene: 7. The length of the CDR3 is 15 residues. The CDR3 nucleotides read TGTGCCAGCAGCTACAGGGGGAGGGTGGACACTGAAGCTTTCTTT. As protein: CASSYRGRVDTEAFF.

This CDR3 is CASSRRRDTIYF. CDR3 DNA: TGTGCCAGTAGCCGAAGGAGGGACACCATATATTTT. The rearrangement links TRBV19 to TRBJ1-3, with D hard to call. The germline V gene encodes CDR1 LNHDA and CDR2 SQIVND (reference sequence). The CDR3 has 12 residues. V shed 6 bases and J shed 8 bases, with 11 bases lying between them.

This clone is a singleton in its sample. The chain couples TRBV27 to TRBJ1-1; D may be TRBD1 (6 bases). Germline CDR1 reads MNHEY; CDR2 reads SMNVEV (reference sequence). Trimming pared 3 bases from V and 5 bases from J, leaving 10 bases between. The CDR3 is 13 residues long. The CDR3 nucleotides read TGTGCCAGCAGTTTGGGGGGGCGGACTGAAGCTTTCTTT. This encodes CASSLGGRTEAFF.

The chain couples TRBV6-4 to TRBJ2-7, with 9 bases identical to TRBD1. V was pared by 6 bases and J by 7 bases, with 10 bases of the junction left unmatched. The CDR3 loop spans 14 amino acids. Germline CDR1 and CDR2: MRHNA and SNTAGT. The DNA for the CDR3 is TGTGCCAGCAGGGAAACAGGGGGCGACGGTGAGCAGTACTTC. Encoded protein: CASRETGGDGEQYF.

V is TRBV5-1 and J is TRBJ1-2, with 8 nucleotides matching TRBD1. Germline loops: CDR1 SGHRS, CDR2 YFSETQ. V lost 3 bases and J lost 3; bases outside the gene matches: 4. The CDR3 spans 14 residues. The CDR3 DNA follows: TGCGCCAGCAGCTATTCGACAGGGGACTATGGCTACACCTTC. This sequence encodes CASSYSTGDYGYTF. The variable domain in full, completed from reference TRBV5-1 and TRBJ1-2, reads KAGVTQTPRYLIKTRGQQVTLSCSPISGHRSVSWYQQTPGQGLQFLFEYFSETQRNKGNFPGRFSGRQFSNSRSEMNVSTLELGDSALYLCASSYSTGDYGYTFGSGTRLTVV.

This clone was detected a few times. The J gene is TRBJ1-2, the V gene TRBV7-2; 10 nucleotides line up with TRBD1. J was trimmed by 4 bases and V by 3 bases; bases with no gene match: 5. Germline values: CDR1 SGHTA, CDR2 FQGNSA. The CDR3 is made up of 15 amino acids. The CDR3 spells CASSFSTGGGYGYTF. The CDR3 bases are TGTGCCAGCAGCTTTTCGACAGGGGGCGGCTATGGCTACACCTTC.

This CDR3 reads CASSLGAYNSPLHF. CDR3 bases: TGTGCCAGCAGCTTAGGGGCTTATAATTCACCCCTCCACTTT. The rearrangement uses TRBV7-2 and TRBJ1-6; D unclear. The germline gives CDR1 SGHTA, CDR2 FQGNSA. V was pared by 1 base and J by 4 bases, with 5 bases between. CDR3 length equals 14 residues.